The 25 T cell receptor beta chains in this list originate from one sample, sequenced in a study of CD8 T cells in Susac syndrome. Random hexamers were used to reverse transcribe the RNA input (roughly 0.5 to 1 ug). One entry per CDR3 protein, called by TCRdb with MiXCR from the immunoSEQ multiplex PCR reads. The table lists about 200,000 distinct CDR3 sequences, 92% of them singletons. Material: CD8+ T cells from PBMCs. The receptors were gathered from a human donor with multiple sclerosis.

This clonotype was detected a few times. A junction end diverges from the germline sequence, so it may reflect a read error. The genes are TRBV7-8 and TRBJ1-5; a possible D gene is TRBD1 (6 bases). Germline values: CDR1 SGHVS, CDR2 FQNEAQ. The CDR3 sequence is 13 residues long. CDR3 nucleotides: TGTGCCAGCAGTTTAGGCAGGGGACAGCCCCAGCATTTT. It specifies CASSLGRGQPQHF.

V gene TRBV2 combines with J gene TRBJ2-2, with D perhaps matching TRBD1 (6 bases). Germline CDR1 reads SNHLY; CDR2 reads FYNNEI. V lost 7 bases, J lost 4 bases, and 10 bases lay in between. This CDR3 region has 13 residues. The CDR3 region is CASTGVGTGELFF. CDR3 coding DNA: TGTGCCAGCACAGGGGTCGGCACCGGGGAGCTGTTTTTT.

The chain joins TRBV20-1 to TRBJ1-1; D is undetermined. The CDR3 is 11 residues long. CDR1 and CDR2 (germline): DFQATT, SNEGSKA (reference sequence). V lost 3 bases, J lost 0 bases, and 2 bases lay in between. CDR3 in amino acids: CSASMNTEAFF. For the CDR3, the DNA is TGCAGTGCTAGTATGAACACTGAAGCTTTCTTT.

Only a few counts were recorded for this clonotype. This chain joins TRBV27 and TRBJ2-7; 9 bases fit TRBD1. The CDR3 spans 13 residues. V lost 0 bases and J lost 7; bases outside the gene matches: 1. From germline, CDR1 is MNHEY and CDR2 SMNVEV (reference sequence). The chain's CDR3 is CASSLSGTGEQYF. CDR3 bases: TGTGCCAGCAGTTTATCAGGGACAGGGGAGCAGTACTTC.

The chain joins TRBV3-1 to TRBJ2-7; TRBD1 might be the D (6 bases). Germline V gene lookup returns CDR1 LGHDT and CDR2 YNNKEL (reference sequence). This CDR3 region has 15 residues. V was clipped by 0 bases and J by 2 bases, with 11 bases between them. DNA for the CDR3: TGTGCCAGCAGCCAAGACTCCGGACAGACCTACGAGCAGTACTTC. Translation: CASSQDSGQTYEQYF.

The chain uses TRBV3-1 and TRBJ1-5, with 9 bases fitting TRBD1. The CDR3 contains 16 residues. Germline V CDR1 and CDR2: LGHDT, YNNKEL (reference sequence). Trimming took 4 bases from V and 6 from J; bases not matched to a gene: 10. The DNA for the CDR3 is TGTGCCAGCAGCCTGGGGACAGGGATGTACGGTCAGCCCCAGCATTTT. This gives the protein CASSLGTGMYGQPQHF.

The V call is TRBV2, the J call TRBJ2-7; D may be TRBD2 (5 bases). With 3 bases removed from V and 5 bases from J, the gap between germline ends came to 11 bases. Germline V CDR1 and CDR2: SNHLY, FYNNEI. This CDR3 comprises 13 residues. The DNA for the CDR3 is TGTGCCAGCAGTGATGTGGAGGCCAACGAGCAGTACTTC. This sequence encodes CASSDVEANEQYF.

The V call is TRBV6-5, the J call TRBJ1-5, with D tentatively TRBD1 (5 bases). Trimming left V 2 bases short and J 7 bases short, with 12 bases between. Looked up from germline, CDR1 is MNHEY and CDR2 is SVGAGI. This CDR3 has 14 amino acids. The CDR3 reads CASSYGQGAQPQHF. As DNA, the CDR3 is TGTGCCAGCAGTTACGGTCAGGGAGCCCAGCCCCAGCATTTT.

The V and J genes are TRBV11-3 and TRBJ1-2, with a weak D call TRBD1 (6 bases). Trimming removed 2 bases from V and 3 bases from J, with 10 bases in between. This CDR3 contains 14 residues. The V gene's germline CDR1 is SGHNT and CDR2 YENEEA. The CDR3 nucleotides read TGTGCCAGCAGCTTAAGACAGGACGACTATGGCTACACCTTC. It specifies CASSLRQDDYGYTF. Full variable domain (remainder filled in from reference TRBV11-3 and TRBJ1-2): EAGVVQSPRYKIIEKKQPVAFWCNPISGHNTLYWYLQNLGQGPELLIRYENEEAVDDSQLPKDRFSAERLKGVDSTLKIQPAELGDSAVYLCASSLRQDDYGYTFGSGTRLTVV.

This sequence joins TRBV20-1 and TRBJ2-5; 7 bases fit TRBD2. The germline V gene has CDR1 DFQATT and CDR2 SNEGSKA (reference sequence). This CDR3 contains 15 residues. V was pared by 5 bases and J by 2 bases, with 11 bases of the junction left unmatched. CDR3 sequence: CSAATESGVQETQYF. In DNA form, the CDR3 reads TGCAGTGCTGCGACGGAGAGCGGGGTTCAAGAGACCCAGTACTTC.

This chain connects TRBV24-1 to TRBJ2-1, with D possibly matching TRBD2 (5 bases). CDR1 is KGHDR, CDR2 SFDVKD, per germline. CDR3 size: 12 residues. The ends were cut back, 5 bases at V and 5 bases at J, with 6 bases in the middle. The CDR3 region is CATSGGNNEQFF. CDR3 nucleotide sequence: TGTGCCACCAGTGGAGGGAACAATGAGCAGTTCTTC.

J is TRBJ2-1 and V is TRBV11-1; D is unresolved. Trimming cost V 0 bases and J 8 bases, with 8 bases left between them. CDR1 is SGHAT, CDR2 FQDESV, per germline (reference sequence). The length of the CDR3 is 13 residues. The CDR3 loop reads CASSLAGLYEQFF. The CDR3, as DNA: TGTGCCAGCAGCTTAGCAGGGCTCTATGAGCAGTTCTTC.

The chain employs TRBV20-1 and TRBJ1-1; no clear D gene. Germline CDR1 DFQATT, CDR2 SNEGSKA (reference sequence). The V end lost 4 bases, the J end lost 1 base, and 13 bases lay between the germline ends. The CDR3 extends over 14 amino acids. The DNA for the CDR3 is TGCAGTGCTATACCGGGTCGATCGAACACTGAAGCTTTCTTT. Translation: CSAIPGRSNTEAFF.

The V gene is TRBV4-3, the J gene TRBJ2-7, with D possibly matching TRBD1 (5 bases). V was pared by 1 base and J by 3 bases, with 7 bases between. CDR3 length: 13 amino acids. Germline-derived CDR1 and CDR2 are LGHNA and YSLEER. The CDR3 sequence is CASSQAQGYEQYF. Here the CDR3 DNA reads TGCGCCAGCAGCCAAGCCCAGGGCTACGAGCAGTACTTC.

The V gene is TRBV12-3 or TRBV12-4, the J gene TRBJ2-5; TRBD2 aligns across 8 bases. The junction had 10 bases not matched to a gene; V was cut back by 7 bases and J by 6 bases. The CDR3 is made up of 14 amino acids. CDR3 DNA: TGTGCCAGCAACTCGTTAGCGGGAAGGAAGACCCAGTACTTC. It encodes CASNSLAGRKTQYF.

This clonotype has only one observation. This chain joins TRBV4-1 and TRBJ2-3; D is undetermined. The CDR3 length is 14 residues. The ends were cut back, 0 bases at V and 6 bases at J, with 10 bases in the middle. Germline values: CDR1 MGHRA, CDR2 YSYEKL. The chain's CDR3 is CASSQEWVPDTQYF. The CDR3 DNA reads TGCGCCAGCAGCCAAGAGTGGGTACCCGATACGCAGTATTTT.

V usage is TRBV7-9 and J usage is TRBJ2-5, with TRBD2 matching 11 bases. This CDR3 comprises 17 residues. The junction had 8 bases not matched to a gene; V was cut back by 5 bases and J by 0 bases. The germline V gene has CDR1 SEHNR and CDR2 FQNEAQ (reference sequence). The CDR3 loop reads CASSPFGSGGDQETQYF. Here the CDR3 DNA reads TGTGCCAGCAGCCCCTTCGGTAGCGGGGGGGACCAAGAGACCCAGTACTTC.

This chain's CDR3 is CASSRDLADNEQFF. The CDR3 nucleotides are TGTGCCAGCAGCCGGGACCTTGCGGACAATGAGCAGTTCTTC. The V gene is TRBV9, the J gene TRBJ2-1, with D perhaps assigned TRBD1 or TRBD2 (5 bases each). The V end was cut by 4 bases, the J end by 5 bases, with 13 bases between. This CDR3 has 14 amino acids. Germline-derived CDR1 and CDR2 are SGDLS and YYNGEE.

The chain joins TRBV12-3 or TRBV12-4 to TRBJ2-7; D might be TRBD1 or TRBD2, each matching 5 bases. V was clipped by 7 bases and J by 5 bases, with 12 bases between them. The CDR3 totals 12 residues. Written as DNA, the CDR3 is TGTGCCAGCACCCGGGACCGTCACGAGCAGTACTTC. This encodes CASTRDRHEQYF.

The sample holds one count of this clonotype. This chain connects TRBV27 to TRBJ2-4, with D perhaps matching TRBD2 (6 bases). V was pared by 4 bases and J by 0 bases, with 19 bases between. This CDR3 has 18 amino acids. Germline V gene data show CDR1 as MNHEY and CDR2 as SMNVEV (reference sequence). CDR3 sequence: CASSSPPSGDLAKNIQYF. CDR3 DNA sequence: TGTGCCAGCAGTTCGCCTCCCTCGGGGGATCTAGCCAAAAACATTCAGTACTTC.

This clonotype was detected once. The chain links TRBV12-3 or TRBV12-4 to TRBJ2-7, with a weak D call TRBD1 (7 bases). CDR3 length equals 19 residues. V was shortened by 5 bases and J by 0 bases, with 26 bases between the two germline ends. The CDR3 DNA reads TGTGCCAGCAGTGGAACCCCTAAGATGGGGGGACAGAGCTCCTACGAGCAGTACTTC. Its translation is CASSGTPKMGGQSSYEQYF.

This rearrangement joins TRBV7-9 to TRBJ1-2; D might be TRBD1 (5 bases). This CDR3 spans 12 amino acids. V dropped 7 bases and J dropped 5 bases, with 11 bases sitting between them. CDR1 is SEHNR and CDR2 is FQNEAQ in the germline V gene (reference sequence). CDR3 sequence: CASNQGIYGYTF. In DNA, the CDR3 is TGTGCCAGCAATCAGGGTATATATGGCTACACCTTC.

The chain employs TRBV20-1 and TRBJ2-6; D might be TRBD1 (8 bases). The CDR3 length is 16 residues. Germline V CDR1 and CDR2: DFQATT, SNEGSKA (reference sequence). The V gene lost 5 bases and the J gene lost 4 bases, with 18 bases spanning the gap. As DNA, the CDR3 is TGCAGTGCTTTCGGGGGGCAGGGGGCCGGGGCCAACGTCCTGACTTTC. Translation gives CSAFGGQGAGANVLTF.

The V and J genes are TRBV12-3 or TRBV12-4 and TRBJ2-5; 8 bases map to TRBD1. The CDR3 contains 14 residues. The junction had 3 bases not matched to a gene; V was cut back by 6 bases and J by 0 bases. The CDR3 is CASSRTGNQETQYF. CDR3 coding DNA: TGTGCCAGCAGCCGGACAGGGAACCAAGAGACCCAGTACTTC.

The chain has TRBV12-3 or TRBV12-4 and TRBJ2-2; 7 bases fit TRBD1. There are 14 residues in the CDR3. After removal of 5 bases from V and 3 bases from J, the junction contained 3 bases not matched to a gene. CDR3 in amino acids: CASSPDRDTGELFF. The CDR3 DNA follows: TGTGCCAGCAGTCCCGACAGGGACACCGGGGAGCTGTTTTTT.